The sequence of this T cell receptor (beta chain) was determined in a study of cytomegalovirus exposure and HLA in healthy donors. Looking at the study overall: Early on, a data release was issued that held roughly 84 million unique TCRs from HLA-typed donors.

Study results and limitations: Of the V segments, some could not be distinguished, including TRBV6-2 and TRBV6-3, and were excluded.

Only one count was recorded for this clone. What it binds is not known. PCR primers comprised 60 Vbeta and 13 Jbeta primers. TCRdb's copy holds only in-frame clones and misses some; the assay was immunoSEQ multiplex PCR. The data contain over 200,000 clones, about 81% of them singletons. The CDR3 is 15 amino acids. Trimming cost V 4 bases and J 5 bases; bases outside gene matches: 4. Germline CDR1 reads SGHDT; CDR2 reads YYEEEE. The TCR originated in a middle-aged woman in good health and CMV-seropositive. The sample comprised PBMCs. V usage is TRBV5-6 and J usage is TRBJ2-1; TRBD2 matches at 12 bases. This chain's CDR3 is CASSQTSGRHNEQFF. The CDR3 nucleotides read TGTGCCAGCAGCCAAACTAGCGGGAGGCACAATGAGCAGTTCTTC.